One sample yielded the 11 T cell receptor beta chains listed below, sequenced in a study of blood T cell repertoires in COVID-19. Measured with immunoSEQ multiplex PCR; TCRdb has only the in-frame clones, and not every one. The table shows 150,000 to 200,000 clones, with about 92% occurring only once. Sequencing used peripheral blood. The receptors shown here come from a woman aged 55-69 years with COVID-19, enrolled during active disease.

The gene calls are TRBV7-9 and TRBJ1-2; 7 bases map to TRBD1. J was trimmed by 6 bases and V by 3 bases; bases with no gene match: 4. Germline CDR1 reads SEHNR; CDR2 reads FQNEAQ (reference sequence). This CDR3 has 13 amino acids. CDR3 sequence (DNA): TGTGCCAGCAGCTTTGGCCAGGGGGATGGCTACACCTTC. Translating it yields CASSFGQGDGYTF.

The V and J genes are TRBV2 and TRBJ1-5; D ambiguous. Germline V lookup: CDR1 SNHLY, CDR2 FYNNEI. The CDR3 spans 12 residues. V dropped 7 bases and J dropped 9 bases, with 13 bases sitting between them. CDR3 nucleotide sequence: TGTGCCAGCACCTACGATCGGGGGCCCCAGCATTTT. This encodes CASTYDRGPQHF.

The chain links TRBV19 to TRBJ2-6; no clear D. The V and J ends lost 4 bases and 0 bases respectively, with 7 bases between them. From germline, CDR1 is LNHDA and CDR2 SQIVND (reference sequence). CDR3 length: 15 amino acids. CDR3 in DNA: TGTGCCAGTAGTAGAGGAGTCTCTGGGGCCAACGTCCTGACTTTC. Protein product: CASSRGVSGANVLTF.

The V gene is TRBV19, the J gene TRBJ2-3; 8 bases match TRBD1. Germline trimming cut 5 bases from V and 4 bases from J; bases unmatched to any gene: 8. In germline, CDR1 is LNHDA, CDR2 SQIVND (reference sequence). There are 15 residues in the CDR3. The CDR3 reads CASSPRTGLPDTQYF. DNA for the CDR3: TGTGCCAGTAGTCCTCGGACAGGGCTCCCAGATACGCAGTATTTT.

V and J are TRBV4-3 and TRBJ2-1; 9 nucleotides match TRBD2. The CDR3 sequence is 17 residues long. With 0 bases clipped from V and 7 bases from J, the junction kept 10 bases outside the gene matches. Per the germline V gene, CDR1 is LGHNA and CDR2 is YSLEER. The CDR3 is CASSQDSRAGGSNEQFF. In DNA, the CDR3 is TGCGCCAGCAGCCAAGACTCGCGGGCGGGGGGGTCTAATGAGCAGTTCTTC.

V usage is TRBV6-2 or TRBV6-3 and J usage is TRBJ2-3, with 10 bases fitting TRBD1. V was pared by 5 bases and J by 0 bases, with 5 bases of the junction left unmatched. Looked up from germline, CDR1 is MNHEY and CDR2 is SVGEGT. The CDR3 consists of 16 residues. The CDR3 coding sequence is TGTGCCAGCAGTAGGGACAGGGGTCCTAGCACAGATACGCAGTATTTT. Translating it yields CASSRDRGPSTDTQYF.

The chain employs TRBV6-2 or TRBV6-3 and TRBJ2-3, with unresolved D. The CDR3 sequence is 12 residues long. The V end lost 5 bases, the J end lost 4 bases, and 7 bases lay between the germline ends. Germline V gene lookup returns CDR1 MNHEY and CDR2 SVGEGT. The CDR3 loop reads CASSSTADTQYF. CDR3 coding DNA: TGTGCCAGCAGTAGTACAGCAGATACGCAGTATTTT.

In nucleotides, the CDR3 is TGTGCCAGCAGCTTACTGGCACGTGCGAGGGGCACAGATACGCAGTATTTT. Protein: CASSLLARARGTDTQYF. V usage is TRBV7-2 and J usage is TRBJ2-3; the D gene is possibly TRBD2 (5 bases). CDR1 is SGHTA and CDR2 is FQGNSA in the germline V gene. Trimming took off 2 bases at V and 1 base at J, with 16 bases between the two ends. The CDR3 spans 17 residues.

The chain employs TRBV3-1 (or the pseudogene TRBV3-2) and TRBJ1-1; TRBD1 agrees at 7 bases. In germline, CDR1 is LGHDT, CDR2 YNNKEL (reference sequence). This CDR3 contains 14 residues. Trimming cost V 4 bases and J 10 bases; bases outside gene matches: 12. DNA of the CDR3: TGTGCCAGCAGCCGCCCAGGGACAGTGATTGGAGCTTTCTTT. Translation gives CASSRPGTVIGAFF.

The chain combines TRBV7-8 with TRBJ1-4, with a tentative D call TRBD1 (5 bases). The V end lost 5 bases, the J end lost 6 bases, and 13 bases lay between the germline ends. From germline, CDR1 is SGHVS and CDR2 FQNEAQ. This CDR3 is built from 14 residues. The DNA of the CDR3 is TGTGCCAGCAGCCCCTCCGGGGGGGATGAAAAACTGTTTTTT. It translates to CASSPSGGDEKLFF.

This chain connects TRBV6-5 to TRBJ1-2, with 8 positions matching TRBD1. Trimming at V came to 10 bases and at J to 5 bases, leaving 12 bases not matched to a gene. Germline loops: CDR1 MNHEY, CDR2 SVGAGI. This CDR3 spans 14 amino acids. Here the CDR3 DNA reads TGTGCCATCTCACACGTGACAGGGGTGTATGGCTACACCTTC. Translated, it gives CAISHVTGVYGYTF.